This TCR beta chain was documented in a study of OX40 agonist ivuxolimab in advanced cancers. This CDR3 is 16 amino acids long. Germline values: CDR1 SGHKS, CDR2 YYEKEE (reference sequence). With 4 bases clipped from V and 1 base from J, the junction kept 11 bases outside the gene matches. Sequenced by immunoSEQ multiplex PCR; TCRdb stores in-frame clones only, minus some. The sample has roughly 49,000 clones; roughly 80% are singletons. Patients with a history of autoimmune disease or on systemic immunosuppression were excluded. Turning to this clone: Its antigen remains unidentified.

Whole-study findings and limits: Doses of 0.1 to 3.0 mg/kg were accompanied by clonal expansion of CD4+ and CD8+ blood T cells by week 6.

The chain links TRBV5-5 to TRBJ2-7; 7 positions agree with TRBD1. This TCR came from an adult with an advanced solid tumor such as melanoma, head and neck, liver or kidney cancer. The source material was CD4+ or CD8+ T cells sorted from blood, sampled in a trial of the OX40 agonist ivuxolimab. The CDR3 DNA reads as TGTGCCAGCAGCCCCACGGGACAGTCAATATCCTACGAGCAGTACTTC. Its protein is CASSPTGQSISYEQYF.